The clone carrying this T cell receptor (beta chain) was seen just once. At one of its ends the junction is not consistent with the germline gene, which may arise from a read error. This entry is derived from a study of cytomegalovirus exposure and HLA in healthy donors. The PCR contained 60 Vbeta and 13 Jbeta primers. Produced via immunoSEQ multiplex PCR; TCRdb's table is partial and in-frame only. The table has more than 110,000 clones, 80% seen once. This CDR3 is 15 amino acids long. Germline CDR1 SNHLY, CDR2 FYNNEI. Sampled while nominally healthy, donors likely had unrecorded immune exposures. V usage is TRBV2 and J usage is TRBJ1-5; D remains ambiguous. This TCR was recovered from a male donor in good health and CMV-seropositive. Sequences were obtained from PBMCs. The DNA of the CDR3 is TGTGCCGGCAGAGTGACACCCTATAGCAATCAGCCCCAGCATTTT. Amino acid sequence: CAGRVTPYSNQPQHF. Full variable domain (outside the CDR3, taken from reference TRBV2 and TRBJ1-5): EPEVTQTPSHQVTQMGQEVILRCVPISNHLYFYWYRQILGQKVEFLVSFYNNEISEKSEIFDDQFSVERPDGSNFTLKIRSTKLEDSAMYFCAGRVTPYSNQPQHFGDGTRLSIL.